This record concerns one TCR beta chain sequence. This entry is derived from a study of blood T cells in healthy people across ages. For the study at large: Every two T cells gave about one barcoded beta molecule via template switching.

A second roughly 6 to 11 cycle PCR used barcoded and J-beta primers. Each cDNA molecule carried a tag from a template-switch adaptor that contained 12 random nucleotides. Each CDR3 protein is one row after TCRdb ran MiXCR on the 5' RACE reads. This table has 800,000 to 950,000 distinct CDR3 sequences, 30% to 45% appearing once. V was clipped by 3 bases and J by 3 bases, with 8 bases between them. Germline loops: CDR1 MNHEY, CDR2 SVGAGI. The CDR3 extends over 14 amino acids. What was sequenced was blood. This receptor was identified in a man between 18 and 35 years old in good health. The V and J genes are TRBV6-5 and TRBJ2-2; D remains unclear. CDR3 DNA: TGTGCCAGCAGTTATAGGTCGTACACCGGGGAGCTGTTTTTT. Amino acids: CASSYRSYTGELFF.